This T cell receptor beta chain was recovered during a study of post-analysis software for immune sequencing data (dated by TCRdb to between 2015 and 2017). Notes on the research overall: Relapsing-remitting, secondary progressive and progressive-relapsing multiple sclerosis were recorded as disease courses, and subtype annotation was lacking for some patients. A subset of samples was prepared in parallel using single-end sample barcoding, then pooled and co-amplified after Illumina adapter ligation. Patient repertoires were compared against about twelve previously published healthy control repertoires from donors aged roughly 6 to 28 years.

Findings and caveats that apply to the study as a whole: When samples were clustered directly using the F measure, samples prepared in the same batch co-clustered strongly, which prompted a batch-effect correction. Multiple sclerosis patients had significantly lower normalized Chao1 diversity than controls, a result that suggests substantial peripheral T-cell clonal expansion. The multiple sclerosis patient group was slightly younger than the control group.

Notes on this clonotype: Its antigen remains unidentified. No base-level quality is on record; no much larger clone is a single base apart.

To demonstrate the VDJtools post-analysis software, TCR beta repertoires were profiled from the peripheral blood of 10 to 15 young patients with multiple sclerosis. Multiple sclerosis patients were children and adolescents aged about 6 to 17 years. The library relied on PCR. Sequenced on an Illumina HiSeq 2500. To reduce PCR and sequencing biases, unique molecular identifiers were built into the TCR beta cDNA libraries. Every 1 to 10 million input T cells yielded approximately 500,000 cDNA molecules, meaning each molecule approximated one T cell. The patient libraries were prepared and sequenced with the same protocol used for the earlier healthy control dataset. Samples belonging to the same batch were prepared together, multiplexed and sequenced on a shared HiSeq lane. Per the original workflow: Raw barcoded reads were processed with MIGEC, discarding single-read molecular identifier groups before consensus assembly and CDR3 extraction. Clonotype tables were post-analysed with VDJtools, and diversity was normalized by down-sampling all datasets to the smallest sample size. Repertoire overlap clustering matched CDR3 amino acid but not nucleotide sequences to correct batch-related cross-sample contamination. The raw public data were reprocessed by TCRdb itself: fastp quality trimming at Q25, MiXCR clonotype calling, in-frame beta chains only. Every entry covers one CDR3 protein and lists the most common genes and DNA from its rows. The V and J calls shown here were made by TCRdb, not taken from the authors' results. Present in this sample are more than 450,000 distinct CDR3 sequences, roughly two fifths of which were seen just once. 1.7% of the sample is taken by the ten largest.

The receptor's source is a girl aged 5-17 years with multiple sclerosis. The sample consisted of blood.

The CDR3 region reads CASSHLGQYYEQYF. The sequenced DNA is TGTGCCAGCAGCCACTTGGGACAGTACTACGAGCAGTACTTC. The V gene is TRBV11-2 and the J gene is TRBJ2-7, with 7 bases in between that match TRBD1. The CDR3 starts with the cysteine, ends with the phenylalanine, and has 14 residues. Only the CDR3 part of the read is kept: 42 bases, read in frame from the first base. V ends up 5 bases short and J 3 bases short, with an unmatched junction base count of 7. The germline V gene encodes CDR1 SGHAT and CDR2 FQNNGV.